The clone carrying this T cell receptor (beta chain) occurred a few times. Its matching antigen is unknown. Prepared libraries of TCR beta cDNA carried unique molecular identifiers. One entry per CDR3 protein, called by TCRdb with MiXCR from the PCR reads. The data hold about 540,000 distinct CDR3 sequences, with around 34% observed a single time. The source of the sample is a study of post-analysis software for immune sequencing data. The V end was cut by 5 bases, the J end by 10 bases, with 10 bases between. CDR1 is KGHDR, CDR2 SFDVKD, per germline. This CDR3 is 11 amino acids long. Study-level findings and limits: Clustering by F measure revealed strong co-clustering among samples prepared together in one batch. Controls showed lower frequencies than patients for a handful of TRBV segments, and TRBV5-6, TRBV5-1 and TRBV20-1 were among these.

Sequencing was done on a sample of blood. The receptor was isolated from a girl aged 2 to 17 with multiple sclerosis. The V and J genes are TRBV24-1 and TRBJ1-2; a weak D match, TRBD1 (5 bases). The CDR3 DNA reads TGTGCCACCAGTGTCGGGACCTACTACACCTTC. Translated, it gives CATSVGTYYTF.